The rows below give T cell receptor beta chains drawn from one sample of a study of T-cell memory formation after mild COVID-19. TCRdb independently ran MiXCR on the 5' RACE reads; one entry per CDR3 protein. The sample holds 540,000 or so distinct CDR3 sequences; 20% are singletons and the top ten take around 13%. Sequenced: PBMCs or a T cell subset sorted from them (not recorded which). The receptors were sampled from an adult woman who had mild COVID-19 (a few samples of this study predate the infection). Cell type and time point are not known. Each CDR3 is given with its conserved first and last residue. D genes are given only for firm matches. Only part of the rows carry a size: once, few, many, or a class if the clone is expanded.

TRBJ1-4 . . TRBV5-1 CASRATTRQRAEKLFF TGCGCCAGCCGAGCCACAACGAGACAGCGTGCGGAAAAACTGTTTTTT
TRBJ2-7 . . TRBV3-1 CASSPVGPRIPYEQYF TGTGCCAGCAGCCCAGTGGGACCCCGGATCCCATACGAGCAGTACTTC
TRBJ2-7 TRBD1 few TRBV24-1 CATSDGDRDEQYF TGTGCCACCAGTGATGGGGACAGGGACGAGCAGTACTTC
TRBJ2-7 . . TRBV12-3/TRBV12-4 CASSFRGTRNEQYF TGTGCCAGCAGTTTTAGGGGGACAAGAAACGAGCAGTACTTC
TRBJ2-7 . . TRBV30 CACRSLDSYEQYF TGTGCCTGCCGCTCCCTAGACAGTTACGAGCAGTACTTC
TRBJ1-6 TRBD1 . TRBV3-1 CASSQIDRAHSPLHF TGTGCCAGCAGCCAAATAGACAGGGCTCATTCACCCCTCCACTTT
TRBJ1-1 TRBD1 . TRBV4-1 CASSPFHIQGAKAFF TGCGCCAGCAGCCCCTTTCATATACAGGGGGCCAAAGCTTTCTTT
TRBJ1-1 . . TRBV5-6 CASSPSGQQNTEAFF TGTGCCAGCAGCCCCTCGGGACAACAGAACACTGAAGCTTTCTTT
TRBJ2-5 . . TRBV9 CASSPVEGLGETQYF TGTGCCAGCAGCCCAGTGGAGGGCCTCGGAGAGACCCAGTACTTC
TRBJ2-7 . . TRBV4-2 CASSQEGGGSYEQYF TGTGCCAGCAGCCAAGAAGGTGGGGGATCCTACGAGCAGTACTTC
TRBJ1-6 . . TRBV15 CATSLEAADNSPLHF TGTGCCACCAGCCTTGAGGCAGCCGATAATTCACCCCTCCACTTT